This T cell receptor beta chain was sequenced for a study of T cells after yellow fever vaccination. There are a few counts of this clonotype. The CDR3 extends over 13 amino acids. V was clipped by 6 bases and J by 3 bases; unmatched bases: 1. CDR1 and CDR2 from the germline V gene are MNHEY and SMNVEV (reference sequence). TCRdb reprocessed the 5' RACE reads with MiXCR, giving one entry per CDR3 protein. The table includes about 550,000 distinct CDR3 sequences, roughly 19% detected once. V is TRBV27 and J is TRBJ2-5, with 10 nucleotides matching TRBD2. The clonotype was recovered from a young man who received the YFV17D yellow fever vaccine. The sequences come from PBMCs, collected 15 days after the yellow fever booster vaccination. DNA of the CDR3: TGTGCCAGCAGCACTAGCGGGAAAGAGACCCAGTACTTC. Amino acid sequence: CASSTSGKETQYF.